The T cell receptor (beta chain) under discussion was sequenced for a study of control samples from healthy donors and cancer patients. This clone was picked up one time. The table came from immunoSEQ multiplex PCR; TCRdb's copy has only in-frame clones and leaves some out. The sample lists about 410,000 clones; around 90% were seen once. The CDR3 consists of 14 residues. Germline values: CDR1 SGHAT, CDR2 FQNNGV. Unmatched junction bases numbered 10, after V lost 8 bases and J lost 7 bases. The chain recombines TRBV11-2 with TRBJ2-3, with TRBD2 matching 9 bases. The sequence derives from a man in his forties with head and neck cancer. Specimen: PBMCs. CDR3 bases: TGTGCCAGCGCCCCAGGCGGGGGGGCAAATACGCAGTATTTT. Translation: CASAPGGGANTQYF.